This T cell receptor beta chain originates from a study of STAT5B mutations in CD4+ large granular lymphocyte leukemia. The study's findings and limits: Main leukemic clonotypes were patient-specific, but approximately 25% appeared at low frequency elsewhere.

The CDR3 totals 14 residues. Trimming left V 1 base short and J 2 bases short, with 9 bases between. The V gene's germline CDR1 is SGHVS and CDR2 FQNEAQ. This was a survey-level run. Libraries were prepared by immunoSEQ multiplex PCR; TCRdb keeps only in-frame clonotypes and omits some of them. The table includes roughly 32,000 clones, 70% to 85% detected once. In regard to this clone: Its cognate antigen is unknown.

The specimen was CD4+ T cells from blood buffy coats. The J gene is TRBJ2-7, the V gene TRBV7-8; maybe TRBD2 (5 bases). This TCR derives from a human donor in good health. The CDR3 DNA follows: TGTGCCAGCAGCTTAGAAGCGGCCACCTACGAGCAGTACTTC. This sequence encodes CASSLEAATYEQYF.